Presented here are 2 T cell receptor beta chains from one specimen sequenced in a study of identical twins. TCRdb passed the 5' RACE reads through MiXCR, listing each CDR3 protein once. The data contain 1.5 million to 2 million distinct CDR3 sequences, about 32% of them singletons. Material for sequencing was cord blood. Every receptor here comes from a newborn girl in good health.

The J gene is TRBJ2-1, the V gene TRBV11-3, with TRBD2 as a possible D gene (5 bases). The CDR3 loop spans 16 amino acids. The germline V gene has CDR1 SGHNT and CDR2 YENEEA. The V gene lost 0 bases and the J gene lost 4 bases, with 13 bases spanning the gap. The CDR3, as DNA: TGTGCCAGCAGCTTAGATAAGCGATCGGGGTACAATGAGCAGTTCTTC. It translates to CASSLDKRSGYNEQFF.

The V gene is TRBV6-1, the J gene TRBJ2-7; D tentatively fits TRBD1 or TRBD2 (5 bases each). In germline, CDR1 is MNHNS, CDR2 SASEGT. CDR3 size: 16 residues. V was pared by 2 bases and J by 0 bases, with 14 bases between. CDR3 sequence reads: CASSEPGPRSSYEQYF. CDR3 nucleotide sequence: TGTGCCAGCAGTGAACCGGGACCCAGGAGCTCCTACGAGCAGTACTTC.